This T cell receptor (beta chain) was sequenced for a study of blood T cell repertoires in COVID-19. The CDR3 spans 15 residues. Trimming left V 7 bases short and J 1 base short, with 17 bases between. Looked up from germline, CDR1 is MDHEN and CDR2 is SYDVKM. Sequencing used immunoSEQ multiplex PCR; TCRdb keeps in-frame clones, though not all of them. The sample has around 250,000 clones, approximately 90% seen once. This clonotype was obtained from a woman aged 30 to 39 who had recovered from COVID-19. Sequencing input: PBMCs or T cells enriched from blood (not recorded which). The gene calls are TRBV28 and TRBJ2-7; D not resolved. Written as DNA, the CDR3 is TGTGCCAGCAAAGTGAGGCACGTCGGTTCCTACGAGCAGTACTTC. Its protein product is CASKVRHVGSYEQYF.